This TCR beta chain originates from a study of immune evolution from preneoplasia to lung adenocarcinoma. Overall study results and limits: From normal lung to invasive adenocarcinoma, top clone frequencies appeared to decrease. Later-stage lesions seemingly showed higher T cell density and diversity than normal lung.

Method: immunoSEQ multiplex PCR; TCRdb's copy keeps in-frame clones and lacks some. The data show some 7,000 clones, approximately 80% seen once. Details on this clone: What it binds is unknown.

Patient tissue came from resections in Japan or China, 2014–2017. Each case's diagnosis was confirmed by two pathologists on H&E. Sequencing used FFPE adjacent normal lung tissue. The clonotype comes from a person aged 60-79 years with lung adenocarcinoma.

CDR3 sequence: CASSRDMNTEAFF. The CDR3 DNA reads TGTGCCAGCTCACGAGACATGAACACTGAAGCTTTCTTT. The V call is TRBV18, the J call TRBJ1-1, with unresolved D. Trimming shortened V by 4 bases and J by 0 bases, and 6 bases separated the two germline ends. The CDR3 contains 13 residues. Germline values: CDR1 KGHSH, CDR2 LQKENI.